This TCR beta chain came from a study of blood T cell repertoires in COVID-19. Study context: Some COVID-19 samples were acute and others convalescent; all came from the United States, Italy and Spain. PBMCs, B-cell-depleted T cells, or T cells were the source of the cDNA or gDNA that made up the material.

From germline, CDR1 is LNHDA and CDR2 SQIVND (reference sequence). The CDR3 runs 15 residues. With 1 base clipped from V and 6 bases from J, the junction kept 5 bases outside the gene matches. In the study's own analysis: The authors estimated nucleated cell counts from reference gene primer amplification. Repertoires were generated with immunoSEQ multiplex PCR, while TCRdb's copy carries only in-frame clones and drops some. Clone size and the V and J calls come from that table; the DNA yielded D and trimming. The data show roughly 150,000 clones, approximately 91% seen once. Followed over time, Seattle patients had been enrolled while infection was active.

Sequences were obtained from peripheral blood. The V gene is TRBV19, the J gene TRBJ2-1, with 8 bases lining up with TRBD1. This receptor was identified in a man between 18 and 35 years old with COVID-19, enrolled during active disease. The CDR3 spells CASSIGQGAINEQFF. DNA of the CDR3: TGTGCCAGTAGTATAGGGCAGGGGGCAATCAATGAGCAGTTCTTC.